This T cell receptor beta chain was captured by sequencing in a study of CXCR3-negative and CXCR3-positive naive CD8 T cells. Study-wide results and limits: Fresh PBMCs served for most assays, and CXCR3 expression fell partially after cryopreservation. Naive cells that were CXCR3-positive had more hydrophobic TRB CDR3s (compared with CXCR3-negative naive cells). TCR interaction strength was inferred from TRB CDR3 physicochemistry, as CD5 matched across naive subsets. Comparably high diversity marked both naive subsets, whereas memory CD8+ cells had much lower diversity.

Note on this clonotype: Its specificity is not known.

CDR3 length: 14 amino acids. Germline CDR1 DFQATT, CDR2 SNEGSKA (reference sequence). The libraries of TRB cDNA were prepared using 5' RACE with UMI labels. Reanalyzing the 5' RACE reads, TCRdb keeps one entry per CDR3 protein, without DNA. The specimen's table records 120,000 to 150,000 distinct CDR3 sequences. Sequenced sample: naive CXCR3+ CD8+ T cells from blood. Subset indicated: CD45RO-CCR7+CD27+CD95- naive CD8+ T cells expressing CXCR3 (TNR3+). This receptor was identified in a human donor in good health. Some clones in this sample may be carry-over from other donors' samples. V gene TRBV20-1 combines with J gene TRBJ2-5; TCRdb returns TRBD1, unconfirmable since there is no DNA. The CDR3 spells CSARPRRGKETQYF.